Listed below are T cell receptor beta chains from one sample, sequenced in a study of regulatory T cells in long-lasting Graves disease. TCRdb reprocessed the multiplex PCR reads via MiXCR and lists one record per CDR3 protein. This table holds more than 300,000 distinct CDR3 sequences, roughly a sixth found once. The sample consisted of peripheral blood mononuclear cells (PBMCs), taken at new diagnosis, from a patient treated with antithyroid drugs. The receptors here all came from a female donor with Graves disease. The CDR3 runs from the conserved cysteine through the conserved F or W. The order of the fields is V gene, D gene, J gene, clone size, CDR3 protein, CDR3 DNA. D genes are given only for firm matches. Not every row has a clone size; where given, it reads once, few, many or a size class.

V: TRBV7-2
D: .
J: TRBJ2-7
size: many
CDR3: CASSLYASGTYEQYF
DNA: TGTGCCAGCAGCTTATATGCCTCAGGAACCTACGAGCAGTACTTC

V: TRBV5-1
D: .
J: TRBJ1-1
size: few
CDR3: CASGLGGPEAFF
DNA: TGCGCCAGCGGCTTGGGAGGCCCTGAGGCTTTCTTT

V: TRBV28
D: .
J: TRBJ1-4
size: many
CDR3: CASSFGTLEKLFF
DNA: TGTGCCAGCAGTTTTGGGACTCTTGAAAAACTGTTTTTT

V: TRBV30
D: .
J: TRBJ2-1
size: many
CDR3: CACARGELAYGEQFF
DNA: TGTGCCTGCGCCCGAGGGGAACTAGCCTATGGTGAGCAGTTCTTC

V: TRBV7-3
D: .
J: TRBJ2-3
size: few
CDR3: CASSMFGPTDTQYF
DNA: TGTGCCAGCAGCATGTTCGGACCCACAGATACGCAGTATTTT

V: TRBV27
D: .
J: TRBJ2-2
size: many
CDR3: CASRGLGELFF
DNA: TGTGCCAGCAGGGGGCTCGGGGAGCTGTTTTTT

V: TRBV25-1
D: .
J: TRBJ1-2
size: many
CDR3: CASSEPNRFGYTF
DNA: TGTGCCAGCAGTGAACCAAACAGGTTCGGCTACACCTTC

V: TRBV16
D: .
J: TRBJ1-5
size: few
CDR3: CASVRQDHQPQHF
DNA: TGTGCCAGCGTTAGGCAAGACCATCAGCCCCAGCATTTT

V: TRBV27
D: .
J: TRBJ2-5
size: many
CDR3: CASSFLGHQETQYF
DNA: TGTGCCAGCAGTTTCCTGGGGCACCAAGAGACCCAGTACTTC

V: TRBV7-9
D: TRBD2
J: TRBJ2-7
size: many
CDR3: CASTPGLAGEFPYEQYF
DNA: TGTGCCAGCACCCCGGGACTAGCGGGAGAGTTCCCCTACGAGCAGTACTTC

V: TRBV28
D: .
J: TRBJ1-4
size: many
CDR3: CASSPQVAGEKLFF
DNA: TGTGCCAGCAGCCCGCAAGTCGCGGGAGAAAAACTGTTTTTT

V: TRBV4-1
D: .
J: TRBJ2-5
size: many
CDR3: CASSYSQGGPQETQYF
DNA: TGCGCCAGCAGCTACTCCCAGGGGGGACCCCAAGAGACCCAGTACTTC

V: TRBV12-3/TRBV12-4
D: .
J: TRBJ1-4
size: .
CDR3: CASSPGKSNEKLFF
DNA: TGTGCCAGCAGTCCAGGGAAGTCAAATGAAAAACTGTTTTTT

V: TRBV7-2
D: .
J: TRBJ2-5
size: many
CDR3: CASSSNYETQYF
DNA: TGTGCCAGCAGCTCCAACTATGAGACCCAGTACTTC

V: TRBV12-3/TRBV12-4
D: .
J: TRBJ1-2
size: .
CDR3: CASSLWDLTIGYTF
DNA: TGTGCCAGCAGTTTGTGGGATCTAACTATCGGCTACACCTTC

V: TRBV7-2
D: .
J: TRBJ2-3
size: many
CDR3: CASSPWGRAEDTQYF
DNA: TGTGCCAGCAGCCCATGGGGCAGGGCTGAAGATACGCAGTATTTT

V: TRBV6-1
D: TRBD2
J: TRBJ2-1
size: many
CDR3: CASVSTSGSSYNEQFF
DNA: TGTGCCAGCGTCAGCACTAGCGGGTCCTCCTACAATGAGCAGTTCTTC

V: TRBV19
D: .
J: TRBJ2-7
size: few
CDR3: CASSPGRTIRYEQYF
DNA: TGTGCCAGTAGTCCGGGACGGACGATTCGCTACGAGCAGTACTTC

V: TRBV11-1
D: .
J: TRBJ1-1
size: many
CDR3: CASSKRSNTEAFF
DNA: TGTGCCAGCAGCAAACGCTCGAACACTGAAGCTTTCTTT

V: TRBV5-5
D: TRBD1
J: TRBJ1-6
size: many
CDR3: CASSADRDKYNSPLHF
DNA: TGTGCCAGCAGCGCAGACAGGGATAAGTATAATTCACCCCTCCACTTT

V: TRBV12-3/TRBV12-4
D: TRBD2
J: TRBJ2-1
size: many
CDR3: CASSLRTSGGQGEQFF
DNA: TGTGCCAGCAGTTTACGAACTAGCGGGGGGCAGGGTGAGCAGTTCTTC

V: TRBV20-1
D: .
J: TRBJ2-7
size: many
CDR3: CSASIQGLSYEQYF
DNA: TGCAGTGCTAGTATCCAGGGCCTATCCTACGAGCAGTACTTC

V: TRBV25-1
D: .
J: TRBJ1-6
size: few
CDR3: CASSDRGPYNSPLHF
DNA: TGTGCCAGCAGTGACCGGGGACCTTATAATTCACCCCTCCACTTT

V: TRBV4-3
D: .
J: TRBJ1-1
size: .
CDR3: CASSQDRDGTTDTEAFF
DNA: TGCGCCAGCAGCCAAGATAGGGATGGGACGACGGACACTGAAGCTTTCTTT

V: TRBV9
D: .
J: TRBJ1-2
size: .
CDR3: CASSVEVNLNYGYTF
DNA: TGTGCCAGCAGCGTAGAGGTCAACTTGAACTATGGCTACACCTTC